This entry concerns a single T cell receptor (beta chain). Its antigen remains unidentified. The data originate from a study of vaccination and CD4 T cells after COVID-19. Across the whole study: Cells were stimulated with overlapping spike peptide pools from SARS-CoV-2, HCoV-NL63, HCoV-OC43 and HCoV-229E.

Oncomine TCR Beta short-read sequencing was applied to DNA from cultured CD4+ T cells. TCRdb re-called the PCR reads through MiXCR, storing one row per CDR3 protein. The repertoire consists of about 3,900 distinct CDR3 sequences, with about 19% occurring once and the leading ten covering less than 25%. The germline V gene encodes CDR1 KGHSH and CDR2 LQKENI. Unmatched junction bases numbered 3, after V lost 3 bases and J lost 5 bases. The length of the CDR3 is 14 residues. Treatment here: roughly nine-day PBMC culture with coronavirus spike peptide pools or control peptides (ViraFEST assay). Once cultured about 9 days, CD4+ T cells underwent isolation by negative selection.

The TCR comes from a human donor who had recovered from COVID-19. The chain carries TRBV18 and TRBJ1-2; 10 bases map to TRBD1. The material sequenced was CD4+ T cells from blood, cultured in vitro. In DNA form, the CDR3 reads TGTGCCAGCTCACCCGGGACAGGGGCGTATGGCTACACCTTC. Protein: CASSPGTGAYGYTF.